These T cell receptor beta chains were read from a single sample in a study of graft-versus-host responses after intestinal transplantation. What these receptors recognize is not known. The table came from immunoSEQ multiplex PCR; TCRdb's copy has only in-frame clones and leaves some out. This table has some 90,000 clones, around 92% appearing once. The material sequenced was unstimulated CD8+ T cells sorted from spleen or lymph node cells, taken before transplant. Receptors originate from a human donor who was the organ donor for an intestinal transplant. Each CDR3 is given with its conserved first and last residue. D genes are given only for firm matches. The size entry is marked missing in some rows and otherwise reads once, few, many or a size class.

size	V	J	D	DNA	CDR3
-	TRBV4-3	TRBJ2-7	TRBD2	TGCGCCAGCAGCCAGGGCGGGGGGCAGACCTACGAGCAGTACTTC	CASSQGGGQTYEQYF
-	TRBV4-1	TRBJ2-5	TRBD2	TGCGCCAGCAGCCATGGCGGGGGGGCCTTTGAGACCCAGTACTTC	CASSHGGGAFETQYF
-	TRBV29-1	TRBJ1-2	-	TGCAGCGTTGTCGCCAGACAAAGCTATGGCTACACCTTC	CSVVARQSYGYTF
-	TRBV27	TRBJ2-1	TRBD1	TGTGCCAGTCGGGGCCCCCAGGGGGCTAATGAGCAGTTCTTC	CASRGPQGANEQFF
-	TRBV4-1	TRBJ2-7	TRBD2	TGCGCCAGCAGCCATGATGCGGGGGCCTACGAGCAGTACTTC	CASSHDAGAYEQYF
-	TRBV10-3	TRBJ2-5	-	TGTGCCATCAGTGACCCCACTAGAGGGCCAAACCAAGAGACCCAGTACTTC	CAISDPTRGPNQETQYF
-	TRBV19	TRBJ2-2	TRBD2	TGTGCCAGTAGTATCTCGGGGGGACTCGGCACCGGGGAGCTGTTTTTT	CASSISGGLGTGELFF
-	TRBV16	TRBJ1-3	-	TGTGCCAGCAGCCTAGCCTCTGGAAACACCATATATTTT	CASSLASGNTIYF
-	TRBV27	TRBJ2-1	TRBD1	TGTGCCAGCAAGGACAGGGTCTCTGTTGTGCAGTTCTTC	CASKDRVSVVQFF
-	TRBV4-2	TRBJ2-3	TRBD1	TGTGCCAGCAGCCAAGATTTAGGGACAGGGGGCACAGATACGCAGTATTTT	CASSQDLGTGGTDTQYF
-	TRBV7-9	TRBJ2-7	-	TGTGCCAGCAGCCACGTTACAGGGAGCTACGAGCAGTACTTC	CASSHVTGSYEQYF
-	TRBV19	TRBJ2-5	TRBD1	TGTGCCAGTAGTAGTCCCGGGACAGGGGCCGGGGAGACCCAGTACTTC	CASSSPGTGAGETQYF
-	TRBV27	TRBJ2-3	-	TGTGCCAGCAGTTTATGGAGGGGCACAGATACGCAGTATTTT	CASSLWRGTDTQYF
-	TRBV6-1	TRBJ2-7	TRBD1	TGTGCCAGCAGGGGGACAGGGGACTACGAGCAGTACTTC	CASRGTGDYEQYF
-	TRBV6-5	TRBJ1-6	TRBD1	TGTGCCAGCAGTAGAGGACAGGGGAATTCACCCCTCCACTTT	CASSRGQGNSPLHF
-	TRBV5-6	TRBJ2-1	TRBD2	TGTGCCAGCAGCTTGCCGCGGGGGGGGTATTACAATGAGCAGTTCTTC	CASSLPRGGYYNEQFF
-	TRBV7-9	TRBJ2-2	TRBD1	TGTGCCAGCAGCTTAGCAGAGCCCCGGGACAGAACGTTTGGCGGGGAGCTGTTTTTT	CASSLAEPRDRTFGGELFF
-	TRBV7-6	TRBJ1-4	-	TGTGCCAGCAGCTTAGCGCCGGGAGAAAAACTGTTTTTT	CASSLAPGEKLFF
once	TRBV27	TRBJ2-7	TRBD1	TGTGCCAGCATCGCTAATTCCGGGACAGGGATTTACGAGCAGTACTTC	CASIANSGTGIYEQYF
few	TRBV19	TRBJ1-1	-	TGTGCCAGTAGTATGGGCGGGGGAAACACTGAAGCTTTCTTT	CASSMGGGNTEAFF
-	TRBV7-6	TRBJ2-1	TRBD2	TGTGCCAGCAGCCCCGGGAGGGGAATCTACAATGAGCAGTTCTTC	CASSPGRGIYNEQFF
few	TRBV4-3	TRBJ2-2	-	TGCGCCAGCAGCCAAGGCCTAGCTAACGGGGAGCTGTTTTTT	CASSQGLANGELFF
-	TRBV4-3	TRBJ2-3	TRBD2	TGCGCCAGCAGCCAAGATCGATTGTCTAGCGGGGGGGCTAATACGCAGTATTTT	CASSQDRLSSGGANTQYF
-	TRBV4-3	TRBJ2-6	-	TGCGCCAGCAGCCAAGCCCCGAGCTCTGGGGCCAACGTCCTGACTTTC	CASSQAPSSGANVLTF
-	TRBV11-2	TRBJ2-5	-	TGTGCCAGCAGCCCCCCTGGCGGGTTAAGAATGGGAGAGACCCAGTACTTC	CASSPPGGLRMGETQYF
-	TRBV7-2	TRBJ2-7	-	TGTGCCAGCAGCTTATATTCCCAGACTTCCGAGCAGTACTTC	CASSLYSQTSEQYF
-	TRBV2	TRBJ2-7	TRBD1	TGTGCCAGTGACGGACAGGGAGCCTACGAGCAGTACTTC	CASDGQGAYEQYF
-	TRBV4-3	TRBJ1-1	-	TGCGCCAGCAGCCAAGTCGCGGGGTTCTTTCTCGAAGCTTTCTTT	CASSQVAGFFLEAFF
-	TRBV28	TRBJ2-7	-	TGTGCCAGCAGTTTACCGGTGGGGAGCTCCTACGAGCAGTACTTC	CASSLPVGSSYEQYF
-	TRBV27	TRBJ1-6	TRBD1	TGTGCCAGCAGCTCCGGGACAGGAGATAATTCACCCCTCCACTTT	CASSSGTGDNSPLHF
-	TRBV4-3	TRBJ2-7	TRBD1	TGCGCCAGCAGCCAAGGGACAGGGGGCTCCTACGAGCAGTACTTC	CASSQGTGGSYEQYF
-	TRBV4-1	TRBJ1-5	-	TGCGCCAGCAGCCAAACACAGGGTTTGGGCAATCAGCCCCAGCATTTT	CASSQTQGLGNQPQHF
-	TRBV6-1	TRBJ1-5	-	TGTGCCAGCAGTGTAGGGGTAAGCAATCAGCCCCAGCATTTT	CASSVGVSNQPQHF
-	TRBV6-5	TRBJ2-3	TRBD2	TGTGCCAGCATAACTAGCGTAACTATGACAGATACGCAGTATTTT	CASITSVTMTDTQYF
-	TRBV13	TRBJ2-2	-	TGTGCCAGCAGCTACCGTCGGTCCGGGGAGCTGTTTTTT	CASSYRRSGELFF
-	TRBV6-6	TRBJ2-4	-	TGTGCCAGCAGTCAACATCGGGGGATAGCCAAAAACATTCAGTACTTC	CASSQHRGIAKNIQYF
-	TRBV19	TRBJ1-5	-	TGTGCCAGTAGTATAGGGGGAGGCTATAGCAATCAGCCCCAGCATTTT	CASSIGGGYSNQPQHF
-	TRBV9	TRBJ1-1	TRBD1	TGTGCCAGCAGCGTAGATGGGACAGGGGATCTGAACACTGAAGCTTTCTTT	CASSVDGTGDLNTEAFF
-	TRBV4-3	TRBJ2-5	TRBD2	TGCGCCAGCAGCCAAACTAGCGGGGGGGCCGGGGAGACCCAGTACTTC	CASSQTSGGAGETQYF
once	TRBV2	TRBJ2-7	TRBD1	TGTGCCAGCAGTCCGTGGCAAATACAGGGGTCGGACGAGCAGTACTTC	CASSPWQIQGSDEQYF
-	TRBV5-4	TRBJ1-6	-	TGTGCCAGCAGCTTGCGGTCTAGTTCACCCCTCCACTTT	CASSLRSSSPLHF
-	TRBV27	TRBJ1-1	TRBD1	TGTGCCAGCAGTTTATCGAATACAGGGGTCGCTGAAGCTTTCTTT	CASSLSNTGVAEAFF
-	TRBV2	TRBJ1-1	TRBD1	TGTGCCAGCAGCTCAGGGGGCACTGAAGCTTTCTTT	CASSSGGTEAFF
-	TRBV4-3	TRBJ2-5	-	TGCGCCAGCAGCCAAGGGACAATCCAAGAGACCCAGTACTTC	CASSQGTIQETQYF
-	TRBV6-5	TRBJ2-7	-	TGTGCCAGCAGTTACTCACAAGCCTACGAGCAGTACTTC	CASSYSQAYEQYF
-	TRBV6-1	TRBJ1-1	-	TGTGCCAGCTATTACACTGAAGCTTTCTTT	CASYYTEAFF
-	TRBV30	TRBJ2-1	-	TGTGCCTGGAGCCCTACGGATGAGCAGTTCTTC	CAWSPTDEQFF